This TCR beta chain stems from a study of cytomegalovirus exposure and HLA in healthy donors. Study-level points and caveats: TCR clusters originating in the first cohort tended to co-occur in the 100 to 150 validation repertoires, according to a later analysis. Some TCR beta chains (roughly 150 of them) were listed as cytomegalovirus-associated. High specificity and sensitivity for cytomegalovirus status were reported for the classifier. Rare TCR sequences dominated, though some public TCRs recurred in many donors.

The germline CDR1 and CDR2 sequences are KGHSH and LQKENI. V lost 2 bases and J lost 5; bases outside the gene matches: 14. This CDR3 comprises 18 residues. Some clones are missing from TCRdb's copy, which holds only in-frame ones; the method was immunoSEQ multiplex PCR. This sample carries over 200,000 clones, around nine tenths of them seen once, and the ten largest clones take roughly 3%. As regards this clone: Its antigen is currently unknown.

The V call is TRBV18, the J call TRBJ2-2; 7 positions match TRBD2. The sequenced sample consisted of PBMCs. The receptor was isolated from a woman aged 18-35 years in good health and CMV-seronegative. The CDR3 sequence is CASSPKAWLAEVTGELFF. In DNA form, the CDR3 reads TGTGCCAGCTCACCAAAAGCCTGGCTAGCGGAAGTAACCGGGGAGCTGTTTTTT.